This T cell receptor (beta chain) was sequenced for a study of PD-L1 blockade in urothelial cancer. General study results and limits: The study found that durable-benefit patients expanded tumor-associated blood clones more at 3 weeks.

A remark on this clone: No antigen is known for it.

This sample's time point: pretreatment peripheral blood. Clones were read by immunoSEQ multiplex PCR, and TCRdb kept only the in-frame ones, dropping some. Of roughly 90,000 clones detected, around 89% appear once; the ten largest clones hold over 0.95%. Germline V gene data show CDR1 as MDHEN and CDR2 as SYDVKM. Trimming at V came to 8 bases and at J to 2 bases, leaving 11 bases not matched to a gene. This CDR3 region has 16 residues. The origin of this receptor is a woman older than 75 with urothelial cancer. The J gene is TRBJ2-1, the V gene TRBV28; 8 nucleotides match TRBD1. The sequenced sample was PBMCs, obtained around atezolizumab (anti-PD-L1) treatment. CDR3 DNA: TGTGCCAGCGGCCCCGGGACAGGCTTACCCTACAATGAGCAGTTCTTC. Encoded protein: CASGPGTGLPYNEQFF. The variable domain in full, with the rest retrieved from reference TRBV28 and TRBJ2-1, is DVKVTQSSRYLVKRTGEKVFLECVQDMDHENMFWYRQDPGLGLRLIYFSYDVKMKEKGDIPEGYSVSREKKERFSLILESASTNQTSMYLCASGPGTGLPYNEQFFGPGTRLTVL.